One T cell receptor beta chain is described in this entry. Antigen unknown. The data are from a study of T cell repertoires and HLA-DP antigens. The assay was immunoSEQ multiplex PCR, and TCRdb's table has in-frame clones only and misses some. The table shows tens of thousands of clones, with over 75% occurring only once. This CDR3 has 13 residues. CDR1 and CDR2 from the germline V gene are SGHTS and YDEGEE. Trimming left V 0 bases short and J 10 bases short, with 11 bases between. The sequenced material came from CD4+ T cells from PBMCs. The genes are TRBV5-8 and TRBJ1-5; a possible D gene is TRBD1 (5 bases). This TCR derives from a man aged 60 to 69 in good health and CMV-seronegative. In nucleotides, the CDR3 is TGTGCCAGCAGCTTGGCCGTACGGGGCCCCCAGCATTTT. Translated, it gives CASSLAVRGPQHF.